The clone carrying this T cell receptor beta chain was seen a single time. These data originate in a study of blood T cell repertoires in COVID-19. Only in-frame clones appear in the TCRdb table, and some are missing; sequencing was by immunoSEQ multiplex PCR. In the table there are some 170,000 clones, 76% of which are singletons. This sequence originates from a woman between 45 and 60 years old with active or convalescent COVID-19. The specimen was peripheral blood.

CDR3 sequence: CASSAGQSNSPLHF. DNA for the CDR3: TGTGCCAGCAGCGCGGGACAGAGTAATTCACCCCTCCACTTT. The chain joins TRBV5-4 to TRBJ1-6; 7 bases agree with TRBD1. The CDR3 covers 14 residues. The V segment lost 4 bases and the J segment 6 bases; nucleotides outside the gene matches: 4. Per the germline V gene, CDR1 is SGHNT and CDR2 is YYREEE (reference sequence).